These 18 T cell receptor beta chains came from one sample sequenced in a study of cytomegalovirus exposure and HLA in healthy donors. The PCR used 60 Vbeta and 13 Jbeta primers. Assay used: immunoSEQ multiplex PCR; TCRdb lists only in-frame clones, some missing. The data show approximately 89,000 clones, with around 76% seen just once and over 9% held by the top ten. The sequencing input was PBMCs. Source of these receptors: a young man in good health and CMV-seropositive.

The V and J genes are TRBV5-1 and TRBJ1-1; TRBD1 matches at 8 bases. Germline loops: CDR1 SGHRS, CDR2 YFSETQ. This CDR3 comprises 14 residues. V trimming: 0 bases; J trimming: 6 bases; junction bases outside the gene matches: 4. DNA of the CDR3: TGCGCCAGCAGCTTGGGTTGGACAGGGCCTGAAGCTTTCTTT. Its protein is CASSLGWTGPEAFF.

This clone appeared a few times. The chain employs TRBV19 and TRBJ2-1, with a tentative D call TRBD1 (6 bases). The CDR3 runs to 11 residues. Trimming stripped 5 bases from V and 10 bases from J, with 9 bases between. CDR1 and CDR2 (germline): LNHDA, SQIVND (reference sequence). CDR3 protein: CASSGRGEQFF. Written as DNA, the CDR3 is TGTGCCAGTAGTGGCAGGGGAGAGCAGTTCTTC. The whole variable domain, filled in from reference TRBV19 and TRBJ2-1, reads DGGITQSPKYLFRKEGQNVTLSCEQNLNHDAMYWYRQDPGQGLRLIYYSQIVNDFQKGDIAEGYSVSREKKESFPLTVTSAQKNPTAFYLCASSGRGEQFFGPGTRLTVL.

This chain uses TRBV6-1 with TRBJ2-7; D not certain. V dropped 6 bases and J dropped 3 bases, with 6 bases sitting between them. Germline V CDR1 and CDR2: MNHNS, SASEGT. CDR3 size: 11 residues. CDR3 residues: CASRTYYEQYF. As DNA, the CDR3 is TGTGCCAGCAGAACTTACTACGAGCAGTACTTC.

The rearrangement links TRBV5-8 to TRBJ2-1, with D possibly matching TRBD1 (6 bases). The CDR3 sequence is 14 residues long. Germline CDR1 is SGHTS and CDR2 is YDEGEE. The ends were cut back, 1 base at V and 5 bases at J, with 10 bases in the middle. This CDR3 reads CASSLRDKDNEQFF. CDR3 nucleotides: TGTGCCAGCAGCTTGCGGGACAAAGACAATGAGCAGTTCTTC.

The CDR3 DNA reads TGTGCCACCAGCTCAGGCCCTCAGGGGGCTCGGGAGCAGTACTTC. Its translation is CATSSGPQGAREQYF. The V call is TRBV15, the J call TRBJ2-7, with 8 bases fitting TRBD1. CDR1 LNHNV and CDR2 YYDKDF come from the germline V gene (reference sequence). V shed 5 bases and J 7 bases; nucleotides not matched to a gene: 13. CDR3 size: 15 residues.

The chain has TRBV9 and TRBJ1-1; D is perhaps TRBD1 (5 bases). The CDR3 is 15 amino acids. CDR1 is SGDLS, CDR2 YYNGEE, per germline. V was trimmed by 4 bases and J by 0 bases, leaving 13 bases between them. The CDR3 loop reads CASSTQTAMNTEAFF. The CDR3 DNA reads TGTGCCAGCAGCACACAGACAGCTATGAACACTGAAGCTTTCTTT.

This sequence joins TRBV7-8 and TRBJ2-2; D is perhaps TRBD1 (6 bases). This CDR3 contains 14 residues. The germline V and J ends were trimmed by 6 bases and 2 bases, with 10 bases remaining between them. Germline V CDR1 and CDR2: SGHVS, FQNEAQ. The CDR3 coding sequence is TGTGCCAGCAGTTCCAGGGGCAACACCGGGGAGCTGTTTTTT. Translated, it gives CASSSRGNTGELFF.

The chain recombines TRBV19 with TRBJ1-6, with 7 positions matching TRBD1. V was pared by 5 bases and J by 9 bases, with 19 bases of the junction left unmatched. This CDR3 region has 18 residues. Germline CDR1 reads LNHDA; CDR2 reads SQIVND (reference sequence). CDR3 region: CASSPSWTGQPGPSPLHF. CDR3 coding DNA: TGTGCCAGTAGTCCAAGCTGGACGGGACAGCCCGGACCTTCACCCCTCCACTTT.

This chain links TRBV4-1 with TRBJ2-7; TRBD2 aligns across 9 bases. Trimming removed 0 bases from V and 7 bases from J; junction bases left unmatched: 7. The length of the CDR3 is 15 residues. Germline V gene lookup returns CDR1 MGHRA and CDR2 YSYEKL. CDR3 in amino acids: CASSQDRLAGLEQYF. CDR3 sequence (DNA): TGCGCCAGCAGCCAAGATCGTCTAGCGGGGTTGGAGCAGTACTTC.

This chain uses TRBV7-6 with TRBJ2-2, with 15 bases lining up with TRBD2. Germline CDR1 and CDR2: SGHVS and FNYEAQ. CDR3 length equals 18 residues. The V and J ends lost 5 bases and 4 bases, in that order; junction bases with no gene match: 8. CDR3 region: CASSEGTSGGPSTGELFF. DNA of the CDR3: TGTGCCAGCAGCGAGGGGACTAGCGGGGGGCCCTCCACCGGGGAGCTGTTTTTT.

A remark on this clone: At the DNA level, this CDR3 is encoded by other sequences in the same sample as well. The chain combines TRBV6-4 with TRBJ2-3; D is possibly TRBD2 (6 bases). The CDR3 contains 15 residues. From germline, CDR1 is MRHNA and CDR2 SNTAGT. The V end was cut by 2 bases, the J end by 0 bases, with 9 bases between. The CDR3 region has the DNA TGTGCCAGCAGTGACATTGCGGGGAGCACAGATACGCAGTATTTT. Encoded protein: CASSDIAGSTDTQYF.

Comments on this clone: At one boundary the junction diverges from the germline segment, which might be a read error. The V and J genes are TRBV7-9 and TRBJ1-2, with 7 nucleotides matching TRBD1. The CDR3 has 18 residues. Germline assignment: CDR1 SEHNR and CDR2 FQNEAQ (reference sequence). CDR3 DNA sequence: TGTTCCAGCACCAAACGGCGACAGGGTAGCACCCGGGAGTGGGGCTACACCTTC. Its translation is CSSTKRRQGSTREWGYTF.

The V call is TRBV5-6, the J call TRBJ2-7, with TRBD2 as a possible D gene (5 bases). Germline V lookup: CDR1 SGHDT, CDR2 YYEEEE. Trimming took off 4 bases at V and 6 bases at J, with 11 bases between the two ends. There are 12 residues in the CDR3. CDR3 sequence (DNA): TGTGCCAGCAGCAAGGGAGTGGGCGAGCAGTACTTC. This gives the protein CASSKGVGEQYF.

This clone was found a few times. This sequence joins TRBV6-6 and TRBJ1-5; the D gene is possibly TRBD1 (6 bases). CDR3 length equals 15 residues. CDR1 MNHNY and CDR2 SVGAGI come from the germline V gene (reference sequence). V dropped 7 bases and J dropped 1 base, with 14 bases sitting between them. CDR3 residues: CASTDRGASNQPQHF. The CDR3 bases are TGTGCCAGCACCGATCGGGGGGCGAGCAATCAGCCCCAGCATTTT.

The chain has TRBV14 and TRBJ2-5; D is ambiguous. The V gene's germline CDR1 is SGHDN and CDR2 FVKESK. The CDR3 contains 12 residues. Trimming took 2 bases from V and 5 from J, leaving 6 bases between them. The CDR3 DNA is TGTGCCAGCAGCCAATCCTTGGAGACCCAGTACTTC. The encoded protein is CASSQSLETQYF. Looking up the rest from reference TRBV14 and TRBJ2-5 gives the full variable domain: EAGVTQFPSHSVIEKGQTVTLRCDPISGHDNLYWYRRVMGKEIKFLLHFVKESKQDESGMPNNRFLAERTGGTYSTLKVQPAELEDSGVYFCASSQSLETQYFGPGTRLLVL.

V usage is TRBV7-6 and J usage is TRBJ2-2, with D unclear. The V end lost 2 bases, the J end lost 5 bases, and 3 bases lay between the germline ends. The CDR3 extends over 12 amino acids. Germline V lookup: CDR1 SGHVS, CDR2 FNYEAQ. DNA for the CDR3: TGTGCCAGCAGCTTATCTACCGGGGAGCTGTTTTTT. Translation: CASSLSTGELFF.

This clone came up once. This chain uses TRBV10-3 with TRBJ2-1; 7 bases are shared with TRBD1. Germline V CDR1 and CDR2: ENHRY, SYGVKD. With 8 bases clipped from V and 5 bases from J, the junction kept 9 bases outside the gene matches. CDR3 length: 14 amino acids. The CDR3 DNA reads as TGTGCCATCGGTGGGACAGAATTAAACAATGAGCAGTTCTTC. The encoded protein is CAIGGTELNNEQFF.

The chain couples TRBV6-1 to TRBJ2-5, with D maybe TRBD1 (5 bases). Germline CDR1 and CDR2: MNHNS and SASEGT. The length of the CDR3 is 13 residues. V was clipped by 8 bases and J by 2 bases, with 12 bases between them. The CDR3 DNA is TGTGCCAGCGGCAGGACAAATCAAGAGACCCAGTACTTC. Translated, it gives CASGRTNQETQYF.